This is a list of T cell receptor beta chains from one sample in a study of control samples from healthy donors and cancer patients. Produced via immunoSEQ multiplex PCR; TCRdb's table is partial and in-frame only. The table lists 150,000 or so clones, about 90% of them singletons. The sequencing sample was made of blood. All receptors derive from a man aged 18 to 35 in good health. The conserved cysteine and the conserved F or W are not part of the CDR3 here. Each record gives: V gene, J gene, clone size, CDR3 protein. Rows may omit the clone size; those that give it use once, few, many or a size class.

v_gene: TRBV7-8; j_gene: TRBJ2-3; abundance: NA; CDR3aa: ASSLGLDGTDTQY
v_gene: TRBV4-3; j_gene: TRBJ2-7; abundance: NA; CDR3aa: ASSQDRGYEQY
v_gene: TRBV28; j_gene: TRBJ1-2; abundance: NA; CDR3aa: ASNRTGVLYGYT
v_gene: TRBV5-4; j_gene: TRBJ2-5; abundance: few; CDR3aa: ASSLALNRKETQY
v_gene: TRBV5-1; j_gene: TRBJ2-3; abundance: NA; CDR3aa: ASSLETSGTDTQY
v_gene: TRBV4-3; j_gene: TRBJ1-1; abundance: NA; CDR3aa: ASSQDPGLGSAEAF
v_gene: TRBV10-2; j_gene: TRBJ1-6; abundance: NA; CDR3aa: ASSETGDFSPLH
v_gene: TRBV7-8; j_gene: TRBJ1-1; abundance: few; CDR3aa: ASSLGRPGQRNTEAF
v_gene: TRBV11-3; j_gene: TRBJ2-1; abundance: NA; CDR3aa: ASSLPGKGEQF
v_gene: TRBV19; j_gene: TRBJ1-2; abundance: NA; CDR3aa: ASSIPGAKTYGYT
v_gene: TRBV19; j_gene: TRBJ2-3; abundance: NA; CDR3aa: ASSLSGLGDTQY
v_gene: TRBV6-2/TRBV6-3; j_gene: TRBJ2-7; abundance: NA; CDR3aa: ASSITLLYEQY
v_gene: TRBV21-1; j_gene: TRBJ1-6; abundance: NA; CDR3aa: ASRSGGQGNSPLH
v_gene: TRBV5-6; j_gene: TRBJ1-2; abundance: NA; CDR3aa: ASSIGTAGGYGYT
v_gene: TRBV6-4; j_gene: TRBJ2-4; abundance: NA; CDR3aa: ASSEAGGLAKNIQY
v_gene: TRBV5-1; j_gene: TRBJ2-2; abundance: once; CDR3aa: ASSPTQGVGTGELF
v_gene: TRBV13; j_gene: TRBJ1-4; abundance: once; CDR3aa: ASSAEGQGGFTNEKLF
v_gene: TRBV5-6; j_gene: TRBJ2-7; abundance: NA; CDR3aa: ASSPGQGLYEQY
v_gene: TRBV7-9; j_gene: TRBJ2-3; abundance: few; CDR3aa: ASSLISFRADTQY
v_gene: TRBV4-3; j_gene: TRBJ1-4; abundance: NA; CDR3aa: ASSVSWVANEKLF
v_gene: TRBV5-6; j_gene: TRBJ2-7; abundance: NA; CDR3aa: ASTSEQGHHEQY